This T cell receptor beta chain was recorded in a study of blood T cell repertoires in COVID-19. In its sample, this clone is medium-sized. The assay was immunoSEQ multiplex PCR, and TCRdb's table has in-frame clones only and misses some. The sample includes 57,000 or so clones, approximately 83% of them seen just once. Trimming removed 0 bases from V and 1 base from J; junction bases left unmatched: 2. Germline lookup yields CDR1 SEHNR and CDR2 FQNEAQ (reference sequence). This CDR3 region has 15 residues. The sequence came from a human donor in a cohort sampled during active COVID-19. This chain connects TRBV7-9 to TRBJ1-1, with 7 bases identical to TRBD1. The material sequenced was peripheral blood. The CDR3 reads CASSLATGANTEAFF. Here the CDR3 DNA reads TGTGCCAGCAGCTTAGCTACAGGGGCGAACACTGAAGCTTTCTTT. The whole variable domain, filled in from reference TRBV7-9 and TRBJ1-1, reads DTGVSQNPRHKITKRGQNVTFRCDPISEHNRLYWYRQTLGQGPEFLTYFQNEAQLEKSRLLSDRFSAERPKGSFSTLEIQRTEQGDSAMYLCASSLATGANTEAFFGQGTRLTVV.